This T cell receptor (beta chain) appears in the sequencing data of a study of blood T cell repertoires in COVID-19. Donors were grouped by their self-reported clinical history. The CDR3 is 15 amino acids. V lost 0 bases and J 4 bases, leaving 10 bases between the germline ends. Germline loops: CDR1 KGHSH, CDR2 LQKENI. TCRdb's copy holds only in-frame clones and misses some; the assay was immunoSEQ multiplex PCR. The sample carries approximately 270,000 clones, just over 85% recorded once. The sequencing sample was made of PBMCs or T cells enriched from blood (not recorded which). The V gene is TRBV18, the J gene TRBJ2-1, with TRBD2 as a possible D gene (5 bases). The sequence was obtained from a man aged 35 to 55 who had recovered from COVID-19. The CDR3 spells CASSPPGESYNEQFF. The DNA of the CDR3 is TGTGCCAGCTCACCACCGGGAGAGTCTTACAATGAGCAGTTCTTC.